Listed below are T cell receptor beta chains from one sample, sequenced in a study of control samples from healthy donors and cancer patients. Libraries were prepared by immunoSEQ multiplex PCR; TCRdb keeps only in-frame clonotypes and omits some of them. This sample's table has some 190,000 clones. The sample was blood. These receptors were taken from a woman aged 25 to 39 in good health. CDR3s include the opening cysteine and the closing phenylalanine or tryptophan. A D gene is named only where the DNA matches it firmly.

CDR3 DNA	CDR3 protein	V gene	J gene	D gene
TGTGCCAGCAGTTTAGGAGGGGGGGGGCGCAATGAGCAGTTCTTC	CASSLGGGGRNEQFF	TRBV27	TRBJ2-1	-
TGTGCCAGCAGGATAGACAGGGTGAACACTGAAGCTTTCTTT	CASRIDRVNTEAFF	TRBV27	TRBJ1-1	TRBD1
TGTGCCAGCAGCCGTATTGGGGACAGTAATTCACCCCTCCACTTT	CASSRIGDSNSPLHF	TRBV9	TRBJ1-6	TRBD1
TGCGCCAGCAGCTTATATTATGGGGGCAATCAGCCCCAGCATTTT	CASSLYYGGNQPQHF	TRBV5-1	TRBJ1-5	-
TGCGCCAGCAGTCCGGGACAGGGGTACAATGAGCAGTTCTTC	CASSPGQGYNEQFF	TRBV5-1	TRBJ2-1	TRBD1
TGTGCCAGCTCACTTGGACAGGGCAACTATGGCTACACCTTC	CASSLGQGNYGYTF	TRBV18	TRBJ1-2	TRBD1
TGTGCCAGTAGTATTCAGGCAGGAGGGTTAAAAAACATTCAGTACTTC	CASSIQAGGLKNIQYF	TRBV19	TRBJ2-4	-
TGTGCCAGCAGCCAAGATGGCGGGCCATACGAGCAGTACTTC	CASSQDGGPYEQYF	TRBV3-1/TRBV3-2	TRBJ2-7	-
TGTGCCAGCAGCTCTGCCGCTCCTGAGTACGAGCAGTACTTC	CASSSAAPEYEQYF	TRBV7-9	TRBJ2-7	-
TGTGCCAGCAGAAATGAGTGGGCCAACGTCCTGACTTTC	CASRNEWANVLTF	TRBV12-3/TRBV12-4	TRBJ2-6	-
TGTGCCAGCAGTTACAGGGGGGGTGGAAACACCATATATTTT	CASSYRGGGNTIYF	TRBV28	TRBJ1-3	TRBD1
TGTGCCAGCAGTCGGACGGCTTACAATGAGCAGTTCTTC	CASSRTAYNEQFF	TRBV28	TRBJ2-1	-
TGCAGCGCCCGGACAGGGAACTCCTACGAGCAGTACTTC	CSARTGNSYEQYF	TRBV29-1	TRBJ2-7	TRBD1
TGTGCCAGTTCCGAGGGGCTGAACACTGAAGCTTTCTTT	CASSEGLNTEAFF	TRBV19	TRBJ1-1	-
TGTGCCAGCAGCTTAAGCGAACCCTCTAACTATGGCTACACCTTC	CASSLSEPSNYGYTF	TRBV5-5	TRBJ1-2	-
TGTGCCAGCAGCCAAGAAGGGTCCTATCCGGGAGGCTACACCTTC	CASSQEGSYPGGYTF	TRBV14	TRBJ1-2	-
TGTGCCAGCAGCCTGGATTATGCGAACACCGGGGAGCTGTTTTTT	CASSLDYANTGELFF	TRBV6-4	TRBJ2-2	-
TGTGCCAGTAGTGCAGGGTATAATCAGCCCCAGCATTTT	CASSAGYNQPQHF	TRBV19	TRBJ1-5	-
TGTGCCAGCAAACCCTCCACAGGTGGTGGGGCCAACGTCCTGACTTTC	CASKPSTGGGANVLTF	TRBV27	TRBJ2-6	-
TGTGCCAGCAGCTTGGCTTCGGGACACCGCGGCTACACCTTC	CASSLASGHRGYTF	TRBV7-9	TRBJ1-2	-
TGTGCCAGCAGTTTATCCGCTAATGAGCAGTTCTTC	CASSLSANEQFF	TRBV12-3/TRBV12-4	TRBJ2-1	-
TGTGCCAGCTCACCGGAGCGTTACGAGCAGTACTTC	CASSPERYEQYF	TRBV18	TRBJ2-7	-
TGTGCCAGCAGCTTAGGGACTACCCCGTGGGAGCAGTACTTC	CASSLGTTPWEQYF	TRBV11-2	TRBJ2-7	-
TGCGCCAGCAGCCAGTTCCTCAGGGACTCCACCTACGAGCAGTACTTC	CASSQFLRDSTYEQYF	TRBV4-1	TRBJ2-7	-
TGTGCCAGCAGCAAAGACCAAGGGCAGGTCCACACCGGGGAGCTGTTTTTT	CASSKDQGQVHTGELFF	TRBV21-1	TRBJ2-2	-
TGTGCCAGCAGCTCCTCCAGCACAGATACGCAGTATTTT	CASSSSSTDTQYF	TRBV7-9	TRBJ2-3	-
TGTGCCAGCAGCTTGCCTAGCGGGAGGTCAGATACGCAGTATTTT	CASSLPSGRSDTQYF	TRBV5-4	TRBJ2-3	TRBD2
TGTGCCAGCACCCAGTGGGGTGGTGGCTCTGGAAACACCATATATTTT	CASTQWGGGSGNTIYF	TRBV27	TRBJ1-3	-
TGTGCCAGCAGTATGGACTCTGGAAACACCATATATTTT	CASSMDSGNTIYF	TRBV6-6	TRBJ1-3	-